This TCR beta chain originates from a study of cytomegalovirus exposure and HLA in healthy donors. Overall study findings and caveats: A previous analysis found most TCR beta V segments productive roughly 90% or roughly 30% of the time.

The PCR employed 60 Vbeta primers together with 13 Jbeta primers. Assay used: immunoSEQ multiplex PCR; TCRdb lists only in-frame clones, some missing. The top ten hold approximately 11% of the sample, which has tens of thousands of clones, roughly 70% seen once. Germline lookup yields CDR1 SNHLY and CDR2 FYNNEI. Trimming stripped 6 bases from V and 2 bases from J, with 16 bases between. This CDR3 contains 15 residues. This clone has only one observation. Antigen unknown. The sample taken for sequencing was PBMCs. V and J are TRBV2 and TRBJ2-5; no firm D call. This TCR came from a young woman in good health and CMV-seronegative. The CDR3 loop is CASSPQPQRQETQYF. DNA of the CDR3: TGTGCCAGCAGCCCCCAGCCCCAGCGTCAAGAGACCCAGTACTTC.